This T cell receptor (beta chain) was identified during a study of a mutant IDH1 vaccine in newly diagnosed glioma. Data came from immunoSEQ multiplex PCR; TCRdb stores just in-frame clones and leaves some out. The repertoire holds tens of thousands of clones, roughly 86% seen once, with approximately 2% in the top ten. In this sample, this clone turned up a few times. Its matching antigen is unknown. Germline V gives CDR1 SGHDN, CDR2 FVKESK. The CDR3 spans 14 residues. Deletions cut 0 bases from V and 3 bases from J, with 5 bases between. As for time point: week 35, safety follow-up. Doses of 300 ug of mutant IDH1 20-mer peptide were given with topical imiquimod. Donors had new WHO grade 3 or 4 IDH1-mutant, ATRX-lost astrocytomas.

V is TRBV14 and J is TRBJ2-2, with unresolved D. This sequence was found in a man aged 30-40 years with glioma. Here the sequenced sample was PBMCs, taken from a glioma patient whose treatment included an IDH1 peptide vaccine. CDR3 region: CASSQDRYTGELFF. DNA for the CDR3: TGTGCCAGCAGCCAAGACAGATACACCGGGGAGCTGTTTTTT.